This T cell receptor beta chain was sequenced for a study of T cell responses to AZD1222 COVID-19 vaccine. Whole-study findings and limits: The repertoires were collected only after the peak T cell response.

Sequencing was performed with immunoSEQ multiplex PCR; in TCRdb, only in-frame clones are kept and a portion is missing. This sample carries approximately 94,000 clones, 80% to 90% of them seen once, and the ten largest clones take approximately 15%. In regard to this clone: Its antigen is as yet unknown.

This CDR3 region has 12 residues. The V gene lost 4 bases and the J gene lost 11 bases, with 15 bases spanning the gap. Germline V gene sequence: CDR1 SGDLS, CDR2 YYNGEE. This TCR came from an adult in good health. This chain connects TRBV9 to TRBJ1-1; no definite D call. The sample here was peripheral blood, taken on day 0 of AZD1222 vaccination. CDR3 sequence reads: CASSPNPGNAFF. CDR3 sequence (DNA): TGTGCCAGCAGCCCAAATCCGGGGAACGCTTTCTTT. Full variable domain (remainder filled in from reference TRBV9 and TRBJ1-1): DSGVTQTPKHLITATGQRVTLRCSPRSGDLSVYWYQQSLDQGLQFLIQYYNGEERAKGNILERFSAQQFPDLHSELNLSSLELGDSALYFCASSPNPGNAFFGQGTRLTVV.